Here is one TCR beta chain with its context. Under the authors' procedure: Amplification from reference gene primers served as the basis for estimated nucleated cell counts. Only in-frame clones appear in the TCRdb table, and some are missing; sequencing was by immunoSEQ multiplex PCR. V, J and clone size are those of that table, while D and trimming were read from the DNA. There are over 150,000 clones in the sample; around 83% occur only once, and 5.5% to 8% lies in the top ten. Germline CDR1 is SGHRS and CDR2 is YFSETQ. V shed 3 bases and J shed 1 base, with 14 bases lying between them. The CDR3 contains 15 residues. This specimen comes from a study of blood T cell repertoires in COVID-19. Looking at the study overall: COVID-19 samples, acute and convalescent, were from the United States, Italy and Spain. Sources were T cells, B-cell-depleted T cells, or PBMCs; the material itself was cDNA or gDNA.

This chain connects TRBV5-1 to TRBJ2-7; maybe TRBD1 (6 bases). The receptor was derived from a man aged 45-65 years with active or convalescent COVID-19. The sequenced material came from peripheral blood. CDR3 DNA: TGCGCCAGCAGCTGGGGAACAGGGCGGTCCTACGAGCAGTACTTC. Translation: CASSWGTGRSYEQYF.